This T cell receptor beta chain originates from a study of cytotoxic CD8 clonotypes in ibrutinib-treated CLL. As for the study in general: Of the patients, about a dozen were relapsed/refractory, about 15 treatment-naive and under 18 IGHV unmutated. Study-level findings and limits: Among the clonotypes, public ones were uncommon and contracted or held stable on treatment.

With regard to this clone: Antigen specificity is unknown.

Some clones are missing from TCRdb's copy, which holds only in-frame ones; the method was immunoSEQ multiplex PCR. This table holds approximately 140,000 clones, 91% found once. This receptor was obtained from a human donor with chronic lymphocytic leukemia. The specimen was PBMCs, collected after 12 months of ibrutinib treatment.

The DNA for the CDR3 is TGTGCCAGTAGTATAGGTGCAGGGAGAAAATACAATGAGCAGTTCTTC. Protein product: CASSIGAGRKYNEQFF. This rearrangement joins TRBV19 to TRBJ2-1; D may be TRBD1 or TRBD2 (5 bases each). Germline-derived CDR1 and CDR2 are LNHDA and SQIVND (reference sequence). The CDR3 is made up of 16 amino acids. V lost 1 base, J lost 4 bases, and 14 bases lay in between.